This TCR beta chain was profiled in a study of Ad26.COV2.S vaccination and SARS-CoV-2 variants. Study background: By the intramuscular route, Ad26.COV2.S was given once, or twice 56 days apart.

From germline, CDR1 is LNHDA and CDR2 SQIVND (reference sequence). The CDR3 consists of 15 residues. With V trimmed by 1 base and J by 5 bases, 3 bases remained unmatched. Remarks on this clone: Its specificity is unknown.

Study-wide results and limits: Measurement of non-spike TCR breadth gave similar results in vaccine and placebo recipients.

TCRdb keeps only in-frame clones here, not all; method: immunoSEQ multiplex PCR. The sample lists roughly 680,000 clones, around 89% occurring once. Treatment described: some 19 received Ad26.COV2.S at low or high dose, single or two shots; several received placebo; per-sample allocation not given. Samples were taken on day 63 after the first vaccine or placebo injection. An adult of 18-55 years in Boston served as donor. Sample: peripheral blood, taken in a trial of Ad26.COV2.S vaccine versus placebo. The V call is TRBV19, the J call TRBJ2-7; 12 bases match TRBD1. This TCR derives from a person between 18 and 60 years old who received the Ad26.COV2.S COVID-19 vaccine or a placebo. Here the CDR3 reads CASSIVGQGANEQYF. The CDR3 DNA follows: TGTGCCAGTAGTATAGTGGGACAGGGGGCGAACGAGCAGTACTTC.